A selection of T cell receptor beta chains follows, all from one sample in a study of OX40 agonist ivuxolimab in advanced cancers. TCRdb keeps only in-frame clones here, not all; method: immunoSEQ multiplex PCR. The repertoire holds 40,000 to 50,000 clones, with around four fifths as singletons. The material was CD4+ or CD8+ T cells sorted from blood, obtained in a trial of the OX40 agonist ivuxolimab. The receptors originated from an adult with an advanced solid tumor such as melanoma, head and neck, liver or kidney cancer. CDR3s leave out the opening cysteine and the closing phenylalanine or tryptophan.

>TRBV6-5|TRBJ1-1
ASSYYGGGNTEAF
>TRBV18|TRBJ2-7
ASSAASDSYEQY
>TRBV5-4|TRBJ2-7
ASSSLSGEGSYEQY
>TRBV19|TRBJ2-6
ASSSLRQAREGANVLT
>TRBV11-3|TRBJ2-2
ASSLGQGSTGELF
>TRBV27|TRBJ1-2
ASSLDRGVYGYT
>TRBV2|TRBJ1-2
ARGRGDSRGYGYT
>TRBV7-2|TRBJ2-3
ASSLELAGGADTQY
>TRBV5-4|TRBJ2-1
ASSTFLGPEDGEQF
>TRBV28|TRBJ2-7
ASSLSSGRYEQY
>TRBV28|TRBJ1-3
ASSSGGSGNTIY
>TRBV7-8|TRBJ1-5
ASSSRGWGRDSNQPQH